The present T cell receptor (beta chain) was sequenced within a study of CD8 T cells in Susac syndrome. The CDR3 spans 13 residues. Germline CDR1 SEHNR, CDR2 FQNEAQ (reference sequence). The V end lost 0 bases, the J end lost 4 bases, and 6 bases lay between the germline ends. Random hexamers were used to reverse transcribe an amount of about 0.45 to 1 ug RNA. TCRdb redid the calling of the immunoSEQ multiplex PCR reads with MiXCR, one entry per CDR3 protein. Of approximately 300,000 distinct CDR3 sequences listed, 65% to 90% are singletons. This sequence originates from a human donor with multiple sclerosis. What was sequenced was CD8+ T cells from PBMCs. The rearrangement links TRBV7-9 to TRBJ1-2, with D uncertain. This CDR3 is CASSLAEIYGYTF. CDR3 coding DNA: TGTGCCAGCAGCTTAGCAGAAATCTATGGCTACACCTTC.